Below, 4 T cell receptor beta chains from the same sample are listed, as sequenced in a study of blood T cell repertoires in COVID-19. Repertoires were generated with immunoSEQ multiplex PCR, while TCRdb's copy carries only in-frame clones and drops some. The data hold over 100,000 clones, with approximately 90% observed a single time. Sequencing was done on a sample of peripheral blood. The origin of the receptors is a man aged 35 to 55 with acute or convalescent COVID-19.

The chain is built from TRBV5-1 and TRBJ2-5, with TRBD2 identical over 9 bases. Trimming cost V 0 bases and J 4 bases; bases outside gene matches: 7. The germline CDR1 and CDR2 sequences are SGHRS and YFSETQ. CDR3 length: 16 amino acids. The CDR3 sequence: CASSLVGSGRVETQYF. CDR3 in DNA: TGCGCCAGCAGCTTGGTGGGTAGCGGGAGAGTAGAGACCCAGTACTTC.

This rearrangement joins TRBV12-5 to TRBJ2-5, with 12 bases fitting TRBD1. The junction had 3 bases not matched to a gene; V was cut back by 0 bases and J by 4 bases. The CDR3 consists of 16 residues. CDR1 LGHNT and CDR2 FRNRAP come from the germline V gene. The CDR3 region has the DNA TGTGCTAGTGGTTTGGTAACGGGACAGGGGGCAGAGACCCAGTACTTC. Translation: CASGLVTGQGAETQYF.

The chain couples TRBV6-5 to TRBJ2-1, with 7 bases that match TRBD2. CDR1 and CDR2 (germline): MNHEY, SVGAGI. V was clipped by 5 bases and J by 5 bases; unmatched bases: 6. This CDR3 contains 14 residues. The CDR3 is CASSPLAANNEQFF. CDR3 in DNA: TGTGCCAGCAGTCCCCTAGCGGCGAACAATGAGCAGTTCTTC.

The chain links TRBV7-7 to TRBJ2-5; D call uncertain. This CDR3 region has 13 residues. V shed 6 bases and J shed 5 bases, with 13 bases lying between them. Germline assignment: CDR1 SSHAT and CDR2 FNYEAQ (reference sequence). This CDR3 reads CASSPDWMETQYF. CDR3 bases: TGTGCCAGCAGTCCTGACTGGATGGAGACCCAGTACTTC.